This T cell receptor beta chain was captured in a study of beta chain features in type 1 diabetes (dated by TCRdb to the late 2010s). Turning to the overall study: Patients and healthy donors did not differ in mean age, gender distribution, total cell number or subset yield. In the study, recently diagnosed type 1 diabetes patients and matched healthy donors were compared on the TCRB repertoires of their sorted circulating CD4+ T cell subsets. Regulatory and stem cell-like memory subsets were obtained from only 8 patients and roughly eight healthy donors, while naive and central memory subsets were obtained from all 30 or so donors. A total of approximately 100,000,000 sorted cells were examined across all samples, and the number of cells per subset was strongly correlated with RNA yield.

The germline V gene (reference sequence) yields SEHNR for CDR1 and FQNEAQ for CDR2. Germline trimming: 3 bases from V, 10 bases from J; junction bases outside gene matches: 5. From cysteine to phenylalanine, the CDR3 is 12 amino acids long. Only CDR3 DNA is held: 36 bases, read in frame from base 1. All of the isolated RNA was reverse transcribed with the High Capacity cDNA Reverse Transcription Kit, so expressed TCRB transcripts were sequenced. Deep immunoSEQ sequencing was applied to naive, central memory and regulatory T cell samples, giving an average of around 3.8 million total reads per sample. Sorted cells were lysed in RLT buffer, and RNA was extracted using DNase-treated RNeasy Micro or Mini kits according to cell number. Each cell subset was processed separately to prevent cross-contamination, with patient and healthy donor samples processed together. The immunoSEQ multiplex PCR was used to amplify TCRB sequences from cDNA, yielding 87-bp fragments that span the CDR3 region. Sequencing of the amplicons was done on the Illumina HiSeq platform. The study's processing was this. PCR bias was corrected computationally using synthetic template baselines, and reads within Hamming distance 2 were collapsed, with unmergeable singletons discarded. Reads were aligned against IMGT to assign V, D and J genes, CDR3 length and insertions or deletions at six rearrangement sites. Within each subset, clonotype counts were normalized to sorted cell number, and only after that were true diversity and Gini coefficients computed with the tcR R package. The overlap coefficient, calculated on TCRB nucleotide sequences, was used to measure repertoire sharing. TCRdb mirrors the immuneACCESS table, restricted to in-frame sequences. Some clones are absent from its copies; in checked studies, under half trace to an unresolved V gene, and the reason for the others is unknown. V and J calls and clone size follow that table, whereas D and trimming were derived from the DNA. The sample yields 95,000 to 150,000 clones; 16% were counted once. Together, the top ten hold 2.3% of the sample.

From each donor, a single peripheral blood sample of approximately 120 mL on average was drawn into heparinised tubes. Naive, central memory, regulatory and stem cell-like memory CD4+ T cells were sorted on a BD FACSAria II using a panel including CD45RO, CCR7, CD25, CD127, CD95 and CD27. A purity above 98% was achieved for all sorted populations. PBMCs were separated immediately by Lymphoprep density gradient centrifugation and were stained directly, without being cultured. So that batch effects would be minimized, each experiment stained and sorted samples in pairs, pairing one healthy donor with one patient. Results the study describes overall, beyond this receptor: PCR may preferentially amplify shorter templates, but because patient and control samples were amplified and corrected together, any resulting skew would affect both groups equally. Naive, central memory and regulatory TCRB repertoires appeared more similar among patients than among healthy donors. Because cDNA was sequenced instead of genomic DNA, highly expressing activated cells could be over-represented, though the groups showed no difference in activation or CD3 levels. In all four CD4+ subsets, TCRB CDR3 length was moderately but significantly shorter in type 1 diabetes patients. At VDJ recombination sites, patients with type 1 diabetes made fewer insertions and deleted more nucleotides, a pattern implying thymic rearrangement abnormalities. HLA sub-analyses involved small numbers of individuals, so any influence of HLA type on TCRB rearrangement remained unresolved.

On this clone: No antigen is known for it. No base quality information exists; no much larger clone differs at one position.

This clonotype was obtained from a man aged 25 to 45 with type 1 diabetes. What was sequenced was central memory CD4+ T cells from blood. The chain joins TRBV7-9 to TRBJ2-7, and 8 bases in between align with TRBD1. The CDR3 is CASSLDREIQYF. The sequence in DNA is TGTGCCAGCAGCTTGGACAGGGAGATACAGTACTTC.